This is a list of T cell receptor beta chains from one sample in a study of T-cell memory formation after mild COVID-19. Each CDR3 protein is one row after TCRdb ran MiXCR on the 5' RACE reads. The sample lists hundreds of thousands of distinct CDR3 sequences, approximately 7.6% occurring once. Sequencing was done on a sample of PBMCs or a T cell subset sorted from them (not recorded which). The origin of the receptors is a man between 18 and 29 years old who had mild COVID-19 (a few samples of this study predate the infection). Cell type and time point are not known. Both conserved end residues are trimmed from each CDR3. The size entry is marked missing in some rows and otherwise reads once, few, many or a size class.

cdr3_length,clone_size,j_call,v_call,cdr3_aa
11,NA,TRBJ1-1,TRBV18,ASGGTDRVEAF
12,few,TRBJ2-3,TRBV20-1,SASPASNTDTQY
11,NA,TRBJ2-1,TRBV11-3,ASSLGQGVEQF
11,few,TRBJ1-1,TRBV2,ASTTGGLAEAF
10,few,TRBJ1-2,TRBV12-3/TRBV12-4,ASSSTGLGYT
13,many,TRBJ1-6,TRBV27,ASSLLGVNYSPLH
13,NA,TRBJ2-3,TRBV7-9,ASSRPGTATDTQY
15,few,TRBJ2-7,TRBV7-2,ASSLSRGTGMWYEQY
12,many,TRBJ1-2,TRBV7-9,ASSPNDRADGYT
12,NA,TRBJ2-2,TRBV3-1,ASSLHTNTGELF
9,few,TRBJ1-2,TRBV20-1,VLWEGASYT
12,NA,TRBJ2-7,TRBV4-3,ASSQDLVRGEQY
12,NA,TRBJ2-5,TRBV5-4,ASSTGTPQETQY
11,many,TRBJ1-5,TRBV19,ASSTTPNQPQH
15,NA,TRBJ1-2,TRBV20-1,SAREGRRGSFSYGYT
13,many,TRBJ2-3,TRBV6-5,ASSPGQGVTDTQY
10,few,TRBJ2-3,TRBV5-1,ASSTLLDTQY
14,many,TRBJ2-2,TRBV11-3,ASSPRTSGYTGELF
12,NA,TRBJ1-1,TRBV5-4,ASSPTDRGGEAF
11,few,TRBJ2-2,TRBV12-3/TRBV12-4,ASSLRRPGELF
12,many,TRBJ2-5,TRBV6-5,ASSATSGGETQY
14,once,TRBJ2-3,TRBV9,ASSAVLAGGGDTQY
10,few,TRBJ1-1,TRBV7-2,ASSPTNGEAF
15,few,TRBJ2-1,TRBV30,AWSVPLTSRGYNEQF
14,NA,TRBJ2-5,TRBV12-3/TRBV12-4,ASSARDSPRKETQY
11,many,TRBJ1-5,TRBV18,ASSSASNQPQH
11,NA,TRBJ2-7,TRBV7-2,ASSRTGNYEQY
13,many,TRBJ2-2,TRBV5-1,ASSLSQMNTGELF
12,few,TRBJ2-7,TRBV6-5,ASSPMTGMDEQY
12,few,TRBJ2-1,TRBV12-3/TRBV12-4,ASRLGLAGPEQF
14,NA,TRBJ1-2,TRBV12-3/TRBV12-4,ASSPSPQGSAYGYT
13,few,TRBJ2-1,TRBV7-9,ASSIRQRGYNEQF
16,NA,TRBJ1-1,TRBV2,ASSEIKIGRGLNTEAF
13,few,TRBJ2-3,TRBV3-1,ASSQVTRPSDTQY
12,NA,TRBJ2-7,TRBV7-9,ASSLPSSSYEQY
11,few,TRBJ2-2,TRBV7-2,ASSSDGTGELF
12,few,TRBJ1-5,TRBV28,ASCSYTGFQPQH
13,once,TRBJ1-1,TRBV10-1,ASSEQPSMNTEAF
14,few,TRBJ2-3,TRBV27,ASSLGSGGSTDTQY
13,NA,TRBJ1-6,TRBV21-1,ASSKPAVSNSPLH
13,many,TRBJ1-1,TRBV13,ASRPKGAGSTEAF
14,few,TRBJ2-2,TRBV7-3,ASSYTPGLAYGELF
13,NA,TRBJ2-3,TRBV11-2,ASSTENPVTDTQY